These T cell receptor beta chains were read from a single sample in a study of OX40 agonist ivuxolimab in advanced cancers. Libraries were prepared by immunoSEQ multiplex PCR; TCRdb keeps only in-frame clonotypes and omits some of them. The sample lists some 98,000 clones; 90% to 95% were seen once. The sequencing here drew on CD4+ or CD8+ T cells sorted from blood, taken in a trial of the OX40 agonist ivuxolimab. Receptors originate from an adult with an advanced solid tumor such as melanoma, head and neck, liver or kidney cancer. CDR3s include the opening cysteine and the closing phenylalanine or tryptophan. Each record gives: J gene, V gene, D gene, clone size, CDR3 protein, CDR3 DNA. A D gene is named only where the DNA matches it firmly. Clone size, where shown, is once, few, many, or a class for clones that have expanded.

j_call: TRBJ2-2
v_call: TRBV6-5
d_call: TRBD1
clone_size: NA
cdr3_aa: CASRSGTGETGELFF
cdr3_nt: TGTGCCAGCAGATCCGGGACAGGGGAGACCGGGGAGCTGTTTTTT

j_call: TRBJ1-6
v_call: TRBV11-2
d_call: NA
clone_size: once
cdr3_aa: CASSFSRNSPLHF
cdr3_nt: TGTGCCAGCAGCTTCTCCCGAAATTCACCCCTCCACTTT

j_call: TRBJ1-5
v_call: TRBV10-1
d_call: NA
clone_size: NA
cdr3_aa: CASSDRGQVSNQPQHF
cdr3_nt: TGCGCCAGCAGTGATAGGGGACAAGTTAGCAATCAGCCCCAGCATTTT

j_call: TRBJ2-7
v_call: TRBV7-9
d_call: TRBD2
clone_size: NA
cdr3_aa: CASSLAGGISYEQYF
cdr3_nt: TGTGCCAGCAGCTTAGCCGGGGGGATTTCCTACGAGCAGTACTTC

j_call: TRBJ2-7
v_call: TRBV11-2
d_call: TRBD1
clone_size: NA
cdr3_aa: CASSPLRDSLYEQYF
cdr3_nt: TGTGCCAGCAGCCCGCTCAGGGACAGCCTCTACGAGCAGTACTTC

j_call: TRBJ2-7
v_call: TRBV6-5
d_call: TRBD1
clone_size: NA
cdr3_aa: CASSRSGQGSYEQYF
cdr3_nt: TGTGCCAGCAGCCGTTCGGGACAGGGATCCTACGAGCAGTACTTC

j_call: TRBJ1-4
v_call: TRBV30
d_call: TRBD1
clone_size: NA
cdr3_aa: CAWSIRDRVEGEKLFF
cdr3_nt: TGTGCCTGGAGTATCCGGGACAGGGTGGAGGGGGAAAAACTGTTTTTT

j_call: TRBJ2-3
v_call: TRBV4-2
d_call: NA
clone_size: once
cdr3_aa: CASSQEPPRAGEDTQYF
cdr3_nt: TGTGCCAGCAGCCAAGAACCCCCTCGGGCAGGGGAGGATACGCAGTATTTT

j_call: TRBJ1-1
v_call: TRBV7-2
d_call: TRBD1
clone_size: once
cdr3_aa: CASSSDRGGTEAFF
cdr3_nt: TGTGCCAGCAGCTCCGACAGGGGTGGCACTGAAGCTTTCTTT

j_call: TRBJ2-3
v_call: TRBV2
d_call: TRBD1
clone_size: once
cdr3_aa: CASRAGQGVTDTQYF
cdr3_nt: TGTGCCAGCAGGGCCGGACAGGGAGTCACAGATACGCAGTATTTT

j_call: TRBJ2-5
v_call: TRBV18
d_call: TRBD2
clone_size: once
cdr3_aa: CASSPFGLAGMETQYF
cdr3_nt: TGTGCCAGCTCACCCTTCGGACTAGCGGGAATGGAGACCCAGTACTTC

j_call: TRBJ2-1
v_call: TRBV28
d_call: NA
clone_size: NA
cdr3_aa: CASSFGGRQEQFF
cdr3_nt: TGTGCCAGCAGTTTTGGGGGCCGCCAGGAGCAGTTCTTC

j_call: TRBJ2-3
v_call: TRBV18
d_call: NA
clone_size: NA
cdr3_aa: CASSPAGVVDTQYF
cdr3_nt: TGTGCCAGCTCACCAGCAGGGGTTGTTGATACGCAGTATTTT

j_call: TRBJ2-7
v_call: TRBV11-3
d_call: TRBD2
clone_size: once
cdr3_aa: CASSSPGTSGTFSYEQYF
cdr3_nt: TGTGCCAGCAGCTCCCCGGGGACTAGCGGGACCTTCTCCTACGAGCAGTACTTC

j_call: TRBJ2-7
v_call: TRBV7-2
d_call: NA
clone_size: NA
cdr3_aa: CASSLGGLTYEQYF
cdr3_nt: TGTGCCAGCAGCTTGGGTGGACTTACCTACGAGCAGTACTTC

j_call: TRBJ2-1
v_call: TRBV19
d_call: NA
clone_size: NA
cdr3_aa: CASSIRPTIRNEQFF
cdr3_nt: TGTGCCAGTAGTATACGGCCGACTATCAGAAATGAGCAGTTCTTC

j_call: TRBJ2-1
v_call: TRBV7-8
d_call: TRBD1
clone_size: NA
cdr3_aa: CASSLEQGSYNEQFF
cdr3_nt: TGTGCCAGCAGCTTAGAACAGGGGTCCTACAATGAGCAGTTCTTC

j_call: TRBJ2-1
v_call: TRBV6-4
d_call: NA
clone_size: NA
cdr3_aa: CASSPRSGNEQFF
cdr3_nt: TGTGCCAGCAGTCCCCGAAGCGGCAATGAGCAGTTCTTC

j_call: TRBJ1-5
v_call: TRBV28
d_call: NA
clone_size: NA
cdr3_aa: CASRRDVGSNQPQHF
cdr3_nt: TGTGCCAGCCGGCGAGACGTGGGTAGCAATCAGCCCCAGCATTTT

j_call: TRBJ2-3
v_call: TRBV6-1
d_call: NA
clone_size: NA
cdr3_aa: CASSEVGGGGTDTQYF
cdr3_nt: TGTGCCAGCAGTGAAGTAGGAGGGGGAGGCACAGATACGCAGTATTTT

j_call: TRBJ2-4
v_call: TRBV28
d_call: NA
clone_size: NA
cdr3_aa: CASSLATLPRIQYF
cdr3_nt: TGTGCCAGCAGTTTAGCCACCCTCCCCAGGATTCAGTACTTC

j_call: TRBJ1-5
v_call: TRBV7-2
d_call: TRBD1
clone_size: NA
cdr3_aa: CASSLNQGASQPQHF
cdr3_nt: TGTGCCAGCAGCTTGAACCAGGGGGCTAGTCAGCCCCAGCATTTT

j_call: TRBJ2-5
v_call: TRBV11-2
d_call: NA
clone_size: NA
cdr3_aa: CASSLGAVGVQETQYF
cdr3_nt: TGTGCCAGCAGCTTAGGGGCCGTAGGGGTCCAAGAGACCCAGTACTTC

j_call: TRBJ2-1
v_call: TRBV7-9
d_call: TRBD2
clone_size: NA
cdr3_aa: CASSYWTSGRAGSYNEQFF
cdr3_nt: TGTGCCAGCAGTTATTGGACTAGCGGGAGGGCCGGGTCCTACAATGAGCAGTTCTTC

j_call: TRBJ2-1
v_call: TRBV7-6
d_call: TRBD2
clone_size: few
cdr3_aa: CASSYSSGRVNEQFF
cdr3_nt: TGTGCCAGCAGCTATTCTAGCGGGAGGGTTAATGAGCAGTTCTTC

j_call: TRBJ2-7
v_call: TRBV18
d_call: NA
clone_size: NA
cdr3_aa: CASSPLGGAYEQYF
cdr3_nt: TGTGCCAGCTCACCGCTGGGTGGGGCCTACGAGCAGTACTTC

j_call: TRBJ2-5
v_call: TRBV7-7
d_call: NA
clone_size: NA
cdr3_aa: CASSSDRQETQYF
cdr3_nt: TGTGCCAGCAGCTCCGACAGGCAAGAGACCCAGTACTTC

j_call: TRBJ2-1
v_call: TRBV18
d_call: TRBD1
clone_size: NA
cdr3_aa: CASSPQGQSSYNEQFF
cdr3_nt: TGTGCCAGCTCACCTCAGGGACAGAGCTCCTACAATGAGCAGTTCTTC

j_call: TRBJ2-1
v_call: TRBV2
d_call: NA
clone_size: NA
cdr3_aa: CASSEGDPTYNEQFF
cdr3_nt: TGTGCCAGCAGTGAAGGGGACCCAACCTACAATGAGCAGTTCTTC

j_call: TRBJ2-3
v_call: TRBV4-3
d_call: NA
clone_size: NA
cdr3_aa: CASSQGRLTDTQYF
cdr3_nt: TGCGCCAGCAGCCAAGGACGGCTCACAGATACGCAGTATTTT

j_call: TRBJ1-1
v_call: TRBV11-2
d_call: NA
clone_size: NA
cdr3_aa: CASSLVGTHEAFF
cdr3_nt: TGTGCCAGCAGCTTAGTGGGCACCCATGAAGCTTTCTTT

j_call: TRBJ1-4
v_call: TRBV29-1
d_call: NA
clone_size: NA
cdr3_aa: CSVLGVATNEKLFF
cdr3_nt: TGCAGCGTCCTCGGGGTTGCAACTAATGAAAAACTGTTTTTT